This TCR beta chain was retrieved from a study of blood T cell repertoires in COVID-19. Study-wide background: The study drew acute and convalescent COVID-19 samples from the United States, Italy and Spain. In each case, the material was cDNA or gDNA derived from T cells, B-cell-depleted T cells, or PBMCs.

Measured with immunoSEQ multiplex PCR; TCRdb has only the in-frame clones, and not every one. The table records 150,000 or so clones, about 90% of them present only once. The CDR3 covers 16 residues. Trimming cost V 10 bases and J 6 bases; bases outside gene matches: 15. CDR1 is MDHEN, CDR2 SYDVKM, per germline. The TCR originated in a man aged 50 to 60 with acute or convalescent COVID-19. Sequenced material: peripheral blood. This chain connects TRBV28 to TRBJ2-1; the match to TRBD2 covers 10 bases. The CDR3 loop is CATRLAGVREGNEQFF. The CDR3 DNA follows: TGTGCCACCCGGCTAGCGGGAGTCAGGGAGGGCAATGAGCAGTTCTTC.